This T cell receptor beta chain was retrieved from a study of technical replicates of blood from several donors. The CDR3 totals 12 residues. Germline V gene lookup returns CDR1 SQVTM and CDR2 ANQGSEA. V gave up 3 bases and J gave up 4 bases, with 9 bases separating them. The repertoire was sequenced with immunoSEQ multiplex PCR; TCRdb's copy has only in-frame clones and lacks some. The sample consists of roughly 80,000 clones, 95% to 96% of them appearing once. The chain combines TRBV29-1 with TRBJ1-2; D possibly corresponds to TRBD1 (5 bases). Sequencing input: T cells isolated from PBMCs. The receptor was derived from a human donor in good health. The CDR3 coding sequence is TGCAGCGTTGAGGGGCCAAGCTATGGCTACACCTTC. It specifies CSVEGPSYGYTF.